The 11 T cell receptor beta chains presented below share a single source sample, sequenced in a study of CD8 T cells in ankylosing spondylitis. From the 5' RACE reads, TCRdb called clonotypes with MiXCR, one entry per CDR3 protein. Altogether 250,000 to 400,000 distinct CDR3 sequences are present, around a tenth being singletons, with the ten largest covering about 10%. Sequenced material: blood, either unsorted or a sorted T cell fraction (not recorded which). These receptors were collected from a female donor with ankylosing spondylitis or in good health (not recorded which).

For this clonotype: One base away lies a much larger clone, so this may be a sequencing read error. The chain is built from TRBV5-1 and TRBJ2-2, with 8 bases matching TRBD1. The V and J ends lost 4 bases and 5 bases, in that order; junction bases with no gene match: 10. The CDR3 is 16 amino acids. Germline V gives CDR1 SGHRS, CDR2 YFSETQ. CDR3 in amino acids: CASSVGPGGATGELFF. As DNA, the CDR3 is TGCGCCAGCAGCGTGGGTCCAGGGGGCGCAACCGGGGAGCTGTTTTTT. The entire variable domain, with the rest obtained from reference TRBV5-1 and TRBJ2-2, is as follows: KAGVTQTPRYLIKTRGQQVTLSCSPISGHRSVSWYQQTPGQGLQFLFEYFSETQRNKGNFPGRFSGRQFSNSRSEMNVSTLELGDSALYLCASSVGPGGATGELFFGEGSRLTVL.

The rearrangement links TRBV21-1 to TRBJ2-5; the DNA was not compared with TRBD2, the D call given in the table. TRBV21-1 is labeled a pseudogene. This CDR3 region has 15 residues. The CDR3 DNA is TGTGCCAGCAGCAAAGTCGGGGGACTTCAAGAGACCCAGTACTTC. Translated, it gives CASSKVGGLQETQYF.

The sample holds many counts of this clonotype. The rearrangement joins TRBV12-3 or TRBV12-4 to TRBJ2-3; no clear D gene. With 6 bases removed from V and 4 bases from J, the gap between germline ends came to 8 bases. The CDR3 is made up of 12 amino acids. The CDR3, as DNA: TGTGCCAGCAGGGGTTTGGCAGATACGCAGTATTTT. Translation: CASRGLADTQYF.

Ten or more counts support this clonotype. CDR3 loop: CSATRVGTGSNEQFF. As DNA, the CDR3 is TGCAGTGCTACCCGGGTGGGGACAGGTTCCAATGAGCAGTTCTTC. This chain joins TRBV20-1 and TRBJ2-1, with 8 bases lining up with TRBD1. Germline V gene data show CDR1 as DFQATT and CDR2 as SNEGSKA (reference sequence). Losses at the gene ends were 4 bases for V and 6 bases for J; bases not matched to a gene: 11. This CDR3 spans 15 amino acids.

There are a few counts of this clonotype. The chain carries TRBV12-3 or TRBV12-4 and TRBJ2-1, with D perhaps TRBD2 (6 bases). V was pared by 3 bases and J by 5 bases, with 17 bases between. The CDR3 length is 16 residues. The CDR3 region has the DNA TGTGCCAGCAGTTTTTTGGCGGGGTATAGGGACAATGAGCAGTTCTTC. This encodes CASSFLAGYRDNEQFF.

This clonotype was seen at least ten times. The CDR3 DNA is TGTGCCAGCAGCTTACAGAGGAAGAACACTGAAGCTTTCTTT. Its protein product is CASSLQRKNTEAFF. The chain uses TRBV7-3 and TRBJ1-1; no definite D call. This CDR3 comprises 14 residues. V lost 2 bases, J lost 1 base, and 8 bases lay in between. The germline CDR1 and CDR2 sequences are SGHTA and FQGTGA. The full variable domain, its missing parts supplied by reference TRBV7-3 and TRBJ1-1, is GAGVSQTPSNKVTEKGKYVELRCDPISGHTALYWYRQSLGQGPEFLIYFQGTGAADDSGLPNDRFFAVRPEGSVSTLKIQRTERGDSAVYLCASSLQRKNTEAFFGQGTRLTVV.

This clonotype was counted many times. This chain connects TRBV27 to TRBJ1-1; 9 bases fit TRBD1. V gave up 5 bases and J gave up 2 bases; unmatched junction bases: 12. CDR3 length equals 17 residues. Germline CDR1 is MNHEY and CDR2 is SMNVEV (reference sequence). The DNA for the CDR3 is TGTGCCAGCAGTCCCACGGGACAGGGAGGGATAAACACTGAAGCTTTCTTT. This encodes CASSPTGQGGINTEAFF.

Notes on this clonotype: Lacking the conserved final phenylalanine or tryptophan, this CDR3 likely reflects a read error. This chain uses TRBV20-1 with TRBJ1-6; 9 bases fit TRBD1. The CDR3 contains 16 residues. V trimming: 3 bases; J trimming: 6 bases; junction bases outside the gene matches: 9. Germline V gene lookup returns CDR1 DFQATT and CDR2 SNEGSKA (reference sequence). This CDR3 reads CSARLPGTGLNSPLHY. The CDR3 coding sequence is TGCAGTGCTAGGCTCCCCGGGACAGGGCTTAATTCACCCCTCCACTAT.

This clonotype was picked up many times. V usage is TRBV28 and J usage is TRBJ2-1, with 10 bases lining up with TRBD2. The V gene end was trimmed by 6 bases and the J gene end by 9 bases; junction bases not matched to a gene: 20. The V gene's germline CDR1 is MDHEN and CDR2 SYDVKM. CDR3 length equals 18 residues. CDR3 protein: CASSKRASGSRLRGEQFF. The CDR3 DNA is TGTGCCAGCAGCAAAAGGGCTAGCGGGAGCAGGTTGCGGGGTGAGCAGTTCTTC.

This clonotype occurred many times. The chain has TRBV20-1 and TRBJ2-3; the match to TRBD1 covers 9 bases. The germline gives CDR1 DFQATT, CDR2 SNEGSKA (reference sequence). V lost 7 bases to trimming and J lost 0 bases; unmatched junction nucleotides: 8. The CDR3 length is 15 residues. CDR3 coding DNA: TGCAGTGTCCAGTGGGGGACAGGGAGCACAGATACGCAGTATTTT. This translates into CSVQWGTGSTDTQYF.

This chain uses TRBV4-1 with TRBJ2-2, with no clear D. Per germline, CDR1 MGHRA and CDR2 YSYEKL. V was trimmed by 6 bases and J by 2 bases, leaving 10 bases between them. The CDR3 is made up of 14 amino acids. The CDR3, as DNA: TGCGCCAGCAGGGTATCCCAAAACACCGGGGAGCTGTTTTTT. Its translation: CASRVSQNTGELFF.